Below, 4 T cell receptor beta chains from the same sample are listed, as sequenced in a study of CD8+ T cells in alopecia areata. The treatment was: oral pan-JAK inhibitor, 5-10 mg twice daily. After isolation, RNA underwent reverse transcription to generate cDNA as the sequencing template. Generated by immunoSEQ multiplex PCR, the TCRdb table keeps only in-frame clones and is missing some. The data contain about 220,000 clones, about 57% of them singletons. The sequencing here drew on CD4+ T cells sorted from blood, taken at week 4, from a patient treated with tofacitinib. The receptors shown here come from a human donor with alopecia areata.

This rearrangement joins TRBV19 to TRBJ1-2; D remains ambiguous. The V end was cut by 3 bases, the J end by 5 bases, with 10 bases between. The CDR3 runs 13 residues. The germline CDR1 and CDR2 sequences are LNHDA and SQIVND (reference sequence). CDR3 region: CASSMSQAYGYTF. DNA of the CDR3: TGTGCCAGTAGTATGAGTCAAGCGTATGGCTACACCTTC.

The rearrangement joins TRBV30 to TRBJ1-2; no clear D gene. The CDR3 has 12 amino acids. V gave up 4 bases and J gave up 4 bases, with 10 bases separating them. Germline assignment: CDR1 GTSNPN and CDR2 SVGIG (reference sequence). The chain's CDR3 is CAWTPASYGYTF. DNA of the CDR3: TGTGCCTGGACCCCAGCCTCCTATGGCTACACCTTC.

The rearrangement uses TRBV10-3 and TRBJ1-1; D perhaps matches TRBD1 (5 bases). The CDR3 covers 15 residues. Germline V gives CDR1 ENHRY, CDR2 SYGVKD. The ends were cut back, 2 bases at V and 0 bases at J, with 10 bases in the middle. The CDR3 region is CAISEGQAMNTEAFF. In DNA, the CDR3 is TGTGCCATCAGTGAGGGACAAGCTATGAACACTGAAGCTTTCTTT.

The chain employs TRBV14 and TRBJ2-5, with 7 bases matching TRBD1. With 4 bases clipped from V and 7 bases from J, the junction kept 0 bases outside the gene matches. Germline lookup yields CDR1 SGHDN and CDR2 FVKESK. CDR3 length: 11 residues. The DNA for the CDR3 is TGTGCCAGCAGCCCAGGGGGGACCCAGTACTTC. Protein product: CASSPGGTQYF.